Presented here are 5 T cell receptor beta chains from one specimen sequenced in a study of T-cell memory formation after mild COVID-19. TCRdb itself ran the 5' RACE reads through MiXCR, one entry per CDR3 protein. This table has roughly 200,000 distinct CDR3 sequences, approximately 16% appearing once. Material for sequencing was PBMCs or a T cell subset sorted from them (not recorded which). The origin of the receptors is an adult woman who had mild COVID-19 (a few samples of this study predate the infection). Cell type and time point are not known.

CDR3 residues: CASSQDLVGPGGYEQYF. As DNA, the CDR3 is TGTGCCAGCAGCCAAGATCTCGTCGGCCCCGGCGGCTACGAGCAGTACTTC. The chain has TRBV14 and TRBJ2-7; unclear D gene. The CDR3 length is 17 residues. Germline lookup yields CDR1 SGHDN and CDR2 FVKESK. Trimming left V 0 bases short and J 3 bases short, with 18 bases between.

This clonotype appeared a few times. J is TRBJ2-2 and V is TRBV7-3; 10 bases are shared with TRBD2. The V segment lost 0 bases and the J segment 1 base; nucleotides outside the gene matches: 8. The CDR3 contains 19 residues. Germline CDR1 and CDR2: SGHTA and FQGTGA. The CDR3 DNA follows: TGTGCCAGCAGCTTAACGGGCCTAGCGGGAGAAGGGAACACCGGGGAGCTGTTTTTT. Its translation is CASSLTGLAGEGNTGELFF.

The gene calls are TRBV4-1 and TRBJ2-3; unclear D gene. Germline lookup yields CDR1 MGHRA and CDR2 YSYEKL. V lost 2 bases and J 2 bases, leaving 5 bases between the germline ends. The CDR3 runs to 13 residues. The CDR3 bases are TGCGCCAGCAGCCAACCTTACACAGATACGCAGTATTTT. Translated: CASSQPYTDTQYF.

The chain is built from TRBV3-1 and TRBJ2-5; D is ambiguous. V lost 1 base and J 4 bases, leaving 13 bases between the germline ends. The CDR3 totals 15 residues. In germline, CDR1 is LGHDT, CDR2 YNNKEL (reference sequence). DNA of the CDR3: TGTGCCAGCAGCCAAGGTGTAGAACTCTTAGAGACCCAGTACTTC. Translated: CASSQGVELLETQYF.

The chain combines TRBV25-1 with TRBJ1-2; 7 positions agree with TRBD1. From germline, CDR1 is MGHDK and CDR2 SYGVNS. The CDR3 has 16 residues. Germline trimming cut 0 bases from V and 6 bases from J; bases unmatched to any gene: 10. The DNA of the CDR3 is TGTGCCAGCAGTGAATATAGGACAGGTAGAAGGGATGGCTACACCTTC. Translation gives CASSEYRTGRRDGYTF.